These T cell receptor beta chains were read from a single sample in a study of control samples from healthy donors and cancer patients. Assay: immunoSEQ multiplex PCR; the TCRdb copy retains only in-frame clones and omits some. Among approximately 140,000 clones, roughly 92% were seen once, and the ten largest hold about 11%. The sequenced sample consisted of blood. These receptors all stem from a man aged 30 to 39 in good health. CDR3s include the opening cysteine and the closing phenylalanine or tryptophan. D genes are given only for firm matches. Clone size is shown for a subset of rows, as once, few, many or a class of expanded clone.

v_gene: TRBV5-1
j_gene: TRBJ1-2
d_gene: TRBD1
abundance: .
CDR3aa: CASSLDRGLIGYTF
CDR3nt: TGCGCCAGCAGCCTGGACAGGGGGCTGATAGGCTACACCTTC

v_gene: TRBV9
j_gene: TRBJ1-4
d_gene: .
abundance: .
CDR3aa: CASSAYSTNEKLFF
CDR3nt: TGTGCCAGCAGCGCTTACTCAACTAATGAAAAACTGTTTTTT

v_gene: TRBV30
j_gene: TRBJ1-4
d_gene: TRBD1
abundance: .
CDR3aa: CACSTGGYEKLFF
CDR3nt: TGTGCCTGTTCTACAGGGGGCTATGAAAAACTGTTTTTT

v_gene: TRBV6-2/TRBV6-3
j_gene: TRBJ2-2
d_gene: .
abundance: .
CDR3aa: CASSYSNEGFGELFF
CDR3nt: TGTGCCAGCAGTTACTCGAATGAGGGGTTCGGGGAGCTGTTTTTT

v_gene: TRBV28
j_gene: TRBJ1-1
d_gene: .
abundance: .
CDR3aa: CASSLRGAVGNTEAFF
CDR3nt: TGTGCCAGCAGTTTGCGGGGGGCAGTGGGGAACACTGAAGCTTTCTTT

v_gene: TRBV18
j_gene: TRBJ2-1
d_gene: .
abundance: once
CDR3aa: CASSPSSASSYNEQFF
CDR3nt: TGTGCCAGCTCACCTTCTTCCGCAAGCTCCTACAATGAGCAGTTCTTC

v_gene: TRBV19
j_gene: TRBJ2-5
d_gene: .
abundance: .
CDR3aa: CASSLQEASETQYF
CDR3nt: TGTGCCAGTAGTCTCCAGGAGGCTTCGGAGACCCAGTACTTC

v_gene: TRBV18
j_gene: TRBJ1-3
d_gene: TRBD1
abundance: .
CDR3aa: CASSPSTGGASGNTIYF
CDR3nt: TGTGCCAGCTCACCGTCGACAGGGGGTGCCTCTGGAAACACCATATATTTT

v_gene: TRBV19
j_gene: TRBJ1-1
d_gene: .
abundance: .
CDR3aa: CASSWVSKGNTEAFF
CDR3nt: TGTGCCAGTAGTTGGGTGAGTAAGGGAAACACTGAAGCTTTCTTT

v_gene: TRBV29-1
j_gene: TRBJ1-2
d_gene: TRBD1
abundance: .
CDR3aa: CSVQDRGPYGYTF
CDR3nt: TGCAGCGTTCAGGACAGGGGGCCCTATGGCTACACCTTC

v_gene: TRBV30
j_gene: TRBJ1-1
d_gene: TRBD1
abundance: .
CDR3aa: CAWSGGQGSLGTEAFF
CDR3nt: TGTGCCTGGAGTGGGGGACAGGGTTCGTTGGGCACTGAAGCTTTCTTT

v_gene: TRBV2
j_gene: TRBJ2-1
d_gene: .
abundance: .
CDR3aa: CASKANEQFF
CDR3nt: TGTGCCAGTAAAGCCAATGAGCAGTTCTTC

v_gene: TRBV5-5
j_gene: TRBJ1-2
d_gene: TRBD1
abundance: .
CDR3aa: CASSQRQGSYGYTF
CDR3nt: TGTGCCAGCAGCCAACGACAGGGATCCTATGGCTACACCTTC

v_gene: TRBV5-5
j_gene: TRBJ2-5
d_gene: TRBD1
abundance: .
CDR3aa: CASSFQGAEGETQYF
CDR3nt: TGTGCCAGCAGCTTCCAGGGGGCTGAGGGGGAGACCCAGTACTTC

v_gene: TRBV5-1
j_gene: TRBJ2-1
d_gene: .
abundance: once
CDR3aa: CASSLGRDEINNEQFF
CDR3nt: TGCGCCAGCAGCTTGGGGCGGGATGAGATCAACAATGAGCAGTTCTTC

v_gene: TRBV25-1
j_gene: TRBJ2-7
d_gene: TRBD2
abundance: .
CDR3aa: CASTGGSYEQYF
CDR3nt: TGTGCCAGCACTGGCGGGAGCTACGAGCAGTACTTC

v_gene: TRBV6-2/TRBV6-3
j_gene: TRBJ2-3
d_gene: TRBD2
abundance: once
CDR3aa: CASSYPLLAGGTDTQYF
CDR3nt: TGTGCCAGCAGTTACCCCCTACTAGCGGGGGGCACAGATACGCAGTATTTT

v_gene: TRBV5-5
j_gene: TRBJ2-2
d_gene: TRBD1
abundance: .
CDR3aa: CASSDRTGNTGELFF
CDR3nt: TGTGCCAGCAGCGACAGGACAGGGAACACCGGGGAGCTGTTTTTT

v_gene: TRBV29-1
j_gene: TRBJ1-2
d_gene: TRBD1
abundance: once
CDR3aa: CSVSGFPGGRKGYTF
CDR3nt: TGCAGCGTGAGCGGTTTTCCAGGGGGTCGGAAGGGCTACACCTTC

v_gene: TRBV4-3
j_gene: TRBJ2-1
d_gene: TRBD2
abundance: .
CDR3aa: CASSSGRVGASYNEQFF
CDR3nt: TGCGCCAGCAGTAGCGGGAGGGTCGGCGCGTCCTACAATGAGCAGTTCTTC

v_gene: TRBV29-1
j_gene: TRBJ2-3
d_gene: .
abundance: .
CDR3aa: CSVELDLTDTQYF
CDR3nt: TGCAGCGTTGAACTAGATCTCACAGATACGCAGTATTTT

v_gene: TRBV11-1
j_gene: TRBJ2-7
d_gene: .
abundance: .
CDR3aa: CASSSRESYEQYF
CDR3nt: TGTGCCAGCAGCTCCCGGGAAAGCTACGAGCAGTACTTC

v_gene: TRBV29-1
j_gene: TRBJ1-2
d_gene: TRBD1
abundance: once
CDR3aa: CSVVTTGGPFGGYTF
CDR3nt: TGCAGCGTCGTTACGACAGGGGGCCCCTTCGGTGGCTACACCTTC

v_gene: TRBV9
j_gene: TRBJ1-2
d_gene: .
abundance: .
CDR3aa: CASSVESRGDGYTF
CDR3nt: TGTGCCAGCAGCGTAGAATCCCGGGGAGATGGCTACACCTTC

v_gene: TRBV7-9
j_gene: TRBJ1-3
d_gene: .
abundance: .
CDR3aa: CASSPSVLPSGNTIYF
CDR3nt: TGTGCCAGCAGCCCATCCGTCCTCCCCTCTGGAAACACCATATATTTT

v_gene: TRBV15
j_gene: TRBJ1-5
d_gene: .
abundance: .
CDR3aa: CATREGGLVNQPQHF
CDR3nt: TGTGCCACCAGAGAAGGCGGGCTAGTAAATCAGCCCCAGCATTTT

v_gene: TRBV27
j_gene: TRBJ1-5
d_gene: .
abundance: many
CDR3aa: CASSVGTYGDQPQHF
CDR3nt: TGTGCCAGCAGTGTCGGGACATATGGGGATCAGCCCCAGCATTTT

v_gene: TRBV19
j_gene: TRBJ2-6
d_gene: TRBD1
abundance: .
CDR3aa: CARSRDRDRGSGANVLTF
CDR3nt: TGTGCCAGGAGTCGAGACAGGGATCGAGGCTCTGGGGCCAACGTCCTGACTTTC

v_gene: TRBV28
j_gene: TRBJ1-1
d_gene: .
abundance: once
CDR3aa: CASFARGNTEAFF
CDR3nt: TGTGCCAGCTTCGCGAGGGGGAACACTGAAGCTTTCTTT

v_gene: TRBV6-6
j_gene: TRBJ1-1
d_gene: TRBD1
abundance: .
CDR3aa: CASSWQGARDTEAFF
CDR3nt: TGTGCCAGCAGTTGGCAGGGGGCGCGGGACACTGAAGCTTTCTTT

v_gene: TRBV11-2
j_gene: TRBJ1-6
d_gene: TRBD1
abundance: .
CDR3aa: CASSRQGQNSPLHF
CDR3nt: TGTGCCAGCAGCCGACAGGGACAAAATTCACCCCTCCACTTT

v_gene: TRBV7-9
j_gene: TRBJ2-7
d_gene: .
abundance: .
CDR3aa: CASSLVGGADEQYF
CDR3nt: TGTGCCAGCAGCTTAGTAGGGGGTGCGGACGAGCAGTACTTC

v_gene: TRBV5-5
j_gene: TRBJ2-1
d_gene: .
abundance: .
CDR3aa: CASSLLSGTVNEQFF
CDR3nt: TGTGCCAGCAGCTTGCTGTCCGGGACTGTAAATGAGCAGTTCTTC

v_gene: TRBV2
j_gene: TRBJ1-5
d_gene: .
abundance: .
CDR3aa: CASRGRSNQPQHF
CDR3nt: TGTGCCAGCAGGGGCAGGAGTAATCAGCCCCAGCATTTT

v_gene: TRBV7-2
j_gene: TRBJ1-6
d_gene: .
abundance: .
CDR3aa: CASGRDHNSPLHF
CDR3nt: TGTGCCAGTGGCAGGGATCATAATTCACCCCTCCACTTT

v_gene: TRBV7-9
j_gene: TRBJ1-4
d_gene: TRBD1
abundance: once
CDR3aa: CASSLAGQGIGKLFF
CDR3nt: TGTGCCAGCAGCTTAGCGGGACAGGGGATAGGGAAACTGTTTTTT